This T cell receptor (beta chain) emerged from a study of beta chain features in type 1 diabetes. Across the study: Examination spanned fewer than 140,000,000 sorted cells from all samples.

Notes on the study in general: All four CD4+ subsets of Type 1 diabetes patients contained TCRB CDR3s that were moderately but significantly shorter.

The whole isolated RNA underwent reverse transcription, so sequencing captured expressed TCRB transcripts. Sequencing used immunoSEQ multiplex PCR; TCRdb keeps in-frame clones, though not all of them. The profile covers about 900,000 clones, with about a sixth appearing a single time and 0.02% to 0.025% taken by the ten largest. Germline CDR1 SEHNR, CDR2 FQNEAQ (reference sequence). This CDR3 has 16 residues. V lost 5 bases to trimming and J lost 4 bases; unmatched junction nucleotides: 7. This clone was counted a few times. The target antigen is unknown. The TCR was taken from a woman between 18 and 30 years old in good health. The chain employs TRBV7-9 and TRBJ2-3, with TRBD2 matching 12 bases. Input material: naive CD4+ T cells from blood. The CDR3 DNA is TGTGCCAGCAGCCTGGGGACTAGCGGGTTCTCAGATACGCAGTATTTT. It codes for CASSLGTSGFSDTQYF.